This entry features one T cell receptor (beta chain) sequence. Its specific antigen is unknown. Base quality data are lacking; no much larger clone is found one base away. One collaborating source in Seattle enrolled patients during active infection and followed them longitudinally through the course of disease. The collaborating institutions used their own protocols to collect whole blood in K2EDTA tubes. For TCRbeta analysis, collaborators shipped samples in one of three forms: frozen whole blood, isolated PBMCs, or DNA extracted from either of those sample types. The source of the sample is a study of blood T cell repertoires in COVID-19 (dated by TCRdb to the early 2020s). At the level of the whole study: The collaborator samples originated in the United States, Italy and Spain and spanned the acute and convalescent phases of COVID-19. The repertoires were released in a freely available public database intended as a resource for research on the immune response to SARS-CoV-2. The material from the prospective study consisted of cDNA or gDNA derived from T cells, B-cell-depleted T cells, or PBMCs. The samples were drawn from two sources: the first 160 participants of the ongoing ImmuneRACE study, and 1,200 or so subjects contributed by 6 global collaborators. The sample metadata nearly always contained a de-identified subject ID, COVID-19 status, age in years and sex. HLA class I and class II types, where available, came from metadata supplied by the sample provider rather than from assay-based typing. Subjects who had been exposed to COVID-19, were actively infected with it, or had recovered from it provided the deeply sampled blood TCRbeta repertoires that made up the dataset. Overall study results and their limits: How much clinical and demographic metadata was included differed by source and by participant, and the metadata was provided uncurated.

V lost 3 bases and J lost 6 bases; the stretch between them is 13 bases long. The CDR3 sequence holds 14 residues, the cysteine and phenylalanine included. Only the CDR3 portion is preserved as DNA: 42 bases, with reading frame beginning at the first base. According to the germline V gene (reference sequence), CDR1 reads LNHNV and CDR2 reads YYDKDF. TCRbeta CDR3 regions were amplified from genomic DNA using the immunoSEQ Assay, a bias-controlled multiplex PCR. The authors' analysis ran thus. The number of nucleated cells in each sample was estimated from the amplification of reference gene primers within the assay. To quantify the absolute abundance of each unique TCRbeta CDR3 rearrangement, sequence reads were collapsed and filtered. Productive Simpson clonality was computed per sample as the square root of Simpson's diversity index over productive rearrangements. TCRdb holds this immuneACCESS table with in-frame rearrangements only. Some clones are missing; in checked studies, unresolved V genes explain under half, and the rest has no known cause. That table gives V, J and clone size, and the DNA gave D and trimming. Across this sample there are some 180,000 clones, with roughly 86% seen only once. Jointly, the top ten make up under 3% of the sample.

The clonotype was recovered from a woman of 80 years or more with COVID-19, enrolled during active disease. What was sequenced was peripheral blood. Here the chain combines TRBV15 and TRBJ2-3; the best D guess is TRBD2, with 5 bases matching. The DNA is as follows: TGTGCCACCAGCAGGACCAGAGGGCCCGATACGCAGTATTTT. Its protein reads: CATSRTRGPDTQYF.